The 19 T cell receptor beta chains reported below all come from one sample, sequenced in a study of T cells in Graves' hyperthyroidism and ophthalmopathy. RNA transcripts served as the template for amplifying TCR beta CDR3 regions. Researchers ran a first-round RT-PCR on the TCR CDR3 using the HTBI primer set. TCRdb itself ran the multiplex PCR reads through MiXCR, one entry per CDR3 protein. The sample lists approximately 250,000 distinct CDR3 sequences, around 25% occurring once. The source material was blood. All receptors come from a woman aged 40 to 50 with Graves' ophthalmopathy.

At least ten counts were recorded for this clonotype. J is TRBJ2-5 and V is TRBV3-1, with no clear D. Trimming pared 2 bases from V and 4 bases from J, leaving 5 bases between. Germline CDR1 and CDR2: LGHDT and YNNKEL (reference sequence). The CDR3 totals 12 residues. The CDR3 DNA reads TGTGCCAGCAGCCAACCCCGAGAGACCCAGTACTTC. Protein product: CASSQPRETQYF.

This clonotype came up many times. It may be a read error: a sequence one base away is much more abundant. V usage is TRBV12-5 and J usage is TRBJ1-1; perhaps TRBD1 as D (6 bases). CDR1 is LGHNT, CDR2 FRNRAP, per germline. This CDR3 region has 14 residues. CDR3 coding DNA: TGTGCTAGTGGCTGGACAGACAAGAACGCTGAAGCTTTCTTT. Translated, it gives CASGWTDKNAEAFF.

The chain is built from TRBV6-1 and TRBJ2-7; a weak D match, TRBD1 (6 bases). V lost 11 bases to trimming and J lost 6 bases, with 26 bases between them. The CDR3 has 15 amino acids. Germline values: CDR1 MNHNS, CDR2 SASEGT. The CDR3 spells CAAYGDRDTIREQYF. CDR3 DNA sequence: TGTGCCGCATACGGGGACCGGGACACCATTCGCGAGCAGTACTTC.

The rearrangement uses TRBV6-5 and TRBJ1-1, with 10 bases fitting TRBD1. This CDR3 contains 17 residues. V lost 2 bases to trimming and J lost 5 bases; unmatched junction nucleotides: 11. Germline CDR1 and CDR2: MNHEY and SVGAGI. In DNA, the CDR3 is TGTGCCAGCAGTTACGGGGGGACAGGGGCTGGGGAAACTGAAGCTTTCTTT. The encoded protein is CASSYGGTGAGETEAFF.

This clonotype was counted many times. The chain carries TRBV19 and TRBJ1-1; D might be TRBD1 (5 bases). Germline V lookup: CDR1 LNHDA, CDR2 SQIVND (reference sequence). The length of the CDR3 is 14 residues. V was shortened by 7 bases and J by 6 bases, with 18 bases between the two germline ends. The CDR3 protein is CASTRDPLFAEAFF. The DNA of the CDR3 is TGTGCCAGTACCCGGGACCCTCTGTTTGCTGAAGCTTTCTTT.

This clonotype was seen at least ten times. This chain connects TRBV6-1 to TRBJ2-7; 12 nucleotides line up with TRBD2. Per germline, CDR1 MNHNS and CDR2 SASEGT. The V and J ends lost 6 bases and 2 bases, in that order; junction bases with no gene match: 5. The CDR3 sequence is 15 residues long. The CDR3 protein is CASSGGLAGAYEQYF. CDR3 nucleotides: TGTGCCAGCAGCGGGGGACTAGCGGGCGCCTACGAGCAGTACTTC.

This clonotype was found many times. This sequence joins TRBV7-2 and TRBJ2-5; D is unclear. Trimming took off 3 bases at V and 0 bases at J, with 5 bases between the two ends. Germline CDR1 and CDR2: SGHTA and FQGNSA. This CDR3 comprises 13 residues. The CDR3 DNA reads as TGTGCCAGCAGCTTCTCGTACCAAGAGACCCAGTACTTC. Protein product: CASSFSYQETQYF.

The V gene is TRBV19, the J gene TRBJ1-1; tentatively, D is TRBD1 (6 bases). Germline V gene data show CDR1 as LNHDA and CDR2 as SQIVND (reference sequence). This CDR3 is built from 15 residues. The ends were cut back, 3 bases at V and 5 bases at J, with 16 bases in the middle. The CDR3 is CASSIPTTGGTEAFF. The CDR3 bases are TGTGCCAGTAGTATCCCAACGACAGGAGGAACTGAAGCTTTCTTT.

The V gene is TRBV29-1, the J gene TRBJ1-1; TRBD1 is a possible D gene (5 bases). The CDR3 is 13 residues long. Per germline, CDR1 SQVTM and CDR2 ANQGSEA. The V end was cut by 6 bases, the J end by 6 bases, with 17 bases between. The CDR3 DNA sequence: TGCAGCGTAGCGGGGCTCACCCCCCCTGAAGCTTTCTTT. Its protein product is CSVAGLTPPEAFF.

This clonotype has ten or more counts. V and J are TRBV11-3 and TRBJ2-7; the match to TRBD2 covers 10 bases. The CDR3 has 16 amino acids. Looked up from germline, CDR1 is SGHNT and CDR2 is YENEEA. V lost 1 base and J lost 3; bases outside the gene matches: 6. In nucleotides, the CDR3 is TGTGCCAGCAGCTTAGTAGCAGGACTAGCGGACTACGAGCAGTACTTC. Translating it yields CASSLVAGLADYEQYF. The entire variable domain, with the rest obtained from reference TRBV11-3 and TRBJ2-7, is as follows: EAGVVQSPRYKIIEKKQPVAFWCNPISGHNTLYWYLQNLGQGPELLIRYENEEAVDDSQLPKDRFSAERLKGVDSTLKIQPAELGDSAVYLCASSLVAGLADYEQYFGPGTRLTVT.

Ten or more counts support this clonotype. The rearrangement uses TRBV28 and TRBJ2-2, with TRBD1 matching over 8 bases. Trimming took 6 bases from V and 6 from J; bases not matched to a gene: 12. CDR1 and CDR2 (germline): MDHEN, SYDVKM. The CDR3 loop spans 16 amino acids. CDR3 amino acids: CASRTDRVAPSGELFF. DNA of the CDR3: TGTGCCAGCAGGACGGACAGGGTAGCCCCATCCGGGGAGCTGTTTTTT.

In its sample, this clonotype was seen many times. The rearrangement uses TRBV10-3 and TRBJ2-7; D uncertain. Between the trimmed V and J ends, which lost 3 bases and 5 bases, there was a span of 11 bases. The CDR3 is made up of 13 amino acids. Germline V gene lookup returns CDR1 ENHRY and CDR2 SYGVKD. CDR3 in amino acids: CAISDPRSHEQYF. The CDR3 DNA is TGTGCCATCAGTGACCCTCGGTCCCACGAGCAGTACTTC.

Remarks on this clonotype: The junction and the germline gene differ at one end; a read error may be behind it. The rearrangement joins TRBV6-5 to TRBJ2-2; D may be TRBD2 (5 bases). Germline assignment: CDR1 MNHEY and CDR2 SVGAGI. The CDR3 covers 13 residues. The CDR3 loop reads CASIKDNTGELVF. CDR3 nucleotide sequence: TGTGCCAGCATTAAAGATAACACCGGGGAGCTGGTTTTT.

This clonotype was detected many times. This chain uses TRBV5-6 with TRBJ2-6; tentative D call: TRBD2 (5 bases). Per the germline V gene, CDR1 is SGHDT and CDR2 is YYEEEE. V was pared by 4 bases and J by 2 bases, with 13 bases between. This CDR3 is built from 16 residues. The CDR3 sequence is CASSTVPSTGANVLTF. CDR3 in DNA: TGTGCCAGCAGCACGGTACCTAGCACTGGGGCCAACGTCCTGACTTTC.

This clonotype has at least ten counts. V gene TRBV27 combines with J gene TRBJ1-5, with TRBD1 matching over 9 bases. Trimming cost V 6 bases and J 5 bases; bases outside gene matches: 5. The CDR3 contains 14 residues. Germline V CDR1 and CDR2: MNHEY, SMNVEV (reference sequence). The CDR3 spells CASSRTGADQPQHF. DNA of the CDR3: TGTGCCAGCAGCCGGACAGGGGCCGATCAGCCCCAGCATTTT.

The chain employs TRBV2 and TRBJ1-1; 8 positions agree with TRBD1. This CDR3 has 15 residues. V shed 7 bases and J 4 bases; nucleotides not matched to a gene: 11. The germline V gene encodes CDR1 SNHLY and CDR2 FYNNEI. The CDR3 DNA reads TGTGCCAGCACCCTCAATCTACAGGGGGGCACTGAAGCTTTCTTT. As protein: CASTLNLQGGTEAFF.

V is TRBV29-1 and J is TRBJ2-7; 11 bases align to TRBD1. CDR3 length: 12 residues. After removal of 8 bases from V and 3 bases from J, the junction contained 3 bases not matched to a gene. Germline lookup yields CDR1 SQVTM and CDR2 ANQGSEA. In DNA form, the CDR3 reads TGCAGCACGGGACAGGGGGGCTACGAGCAGTACTTC. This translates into CSTGQGGYEQYF.

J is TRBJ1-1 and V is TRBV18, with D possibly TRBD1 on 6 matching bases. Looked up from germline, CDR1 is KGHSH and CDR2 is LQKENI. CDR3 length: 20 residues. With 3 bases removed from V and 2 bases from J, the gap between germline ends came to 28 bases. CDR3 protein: CASSPAFRWPGACPNTEAFF. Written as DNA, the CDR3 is TGTGCCAGCTCACCGGCGTTTAGGTGGCCAGGGGCGTGTCCCAACACTGAAGCTTTCTTT.

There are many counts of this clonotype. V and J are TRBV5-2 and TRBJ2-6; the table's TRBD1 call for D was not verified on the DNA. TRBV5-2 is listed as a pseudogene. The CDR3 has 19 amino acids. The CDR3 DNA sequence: TGTGCCAGCAACCTCCTTTCCGGGACAGGGGGCACTGGGGCCAACGTCCTGACTTTC. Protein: CASNLLSGTGGTGANVLTF.